Described below is a single T cell receptor beta chain sequence and its context. This sample stems from a study of graft-versus-host responses after intestinal transplantation. This CDR3 contains 17 residues. V lost 2 bases to trimming and J lost 0 bases; unmatched junction nucleotides: 3. Germline assignment: CDR1 SGHTA and CDR2 FQGTGA. TCRdb's table, derived via immunoSEQ multiplex PCR, lists solely in-frame clones and lacks some. The sample carries more than 50,000 clones, around 86% recorded once. Intraepithelial lymphocytes and lamina propria lymphocytes were released through processing of graft tissue.

The sequence derives from a human patient who received an intestinal transplant, so some T cells may come from the graft donor. The material was ileum tissue, obtained around 350 days after transplant. The chain is built from TRBV7-3 and TRBJ2-6, with 8 bases fitting TRBD2. The CDR3: CASSLERGTSGANVLTF. DNA for the CDR3: TGTGCCAGCAGCTTAGAGCGGGGGACCTCTGGGGCCAACGTCCTGACTTTC.